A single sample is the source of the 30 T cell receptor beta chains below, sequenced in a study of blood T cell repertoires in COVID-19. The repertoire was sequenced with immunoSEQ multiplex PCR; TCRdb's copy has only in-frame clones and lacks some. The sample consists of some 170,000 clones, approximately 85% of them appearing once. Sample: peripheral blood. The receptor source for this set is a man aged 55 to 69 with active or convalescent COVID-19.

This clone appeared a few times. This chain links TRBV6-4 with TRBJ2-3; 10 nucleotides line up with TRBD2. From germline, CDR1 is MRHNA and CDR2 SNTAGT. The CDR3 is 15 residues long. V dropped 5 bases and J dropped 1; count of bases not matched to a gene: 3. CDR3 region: CASSSGTSGTDTQYF. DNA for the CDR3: TGTGCCAGCAGTTCCGGGACTAGCGGCACAGATACGCAGTATTTT.

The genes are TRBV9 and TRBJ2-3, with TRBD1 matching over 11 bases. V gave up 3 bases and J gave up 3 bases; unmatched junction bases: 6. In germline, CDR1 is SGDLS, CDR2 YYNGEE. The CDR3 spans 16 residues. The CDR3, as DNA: TGTGCCAGCAGCGCGCGGACAGGGGGCAAGACAGATACGCAGTATTTT. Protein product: CASSARTGGKTDTQYF.

CDR3 coding DNA: TGTGCCAGCAGCTTTGAGGCGGGGGGAGGTGAGCAGTTCTTC. Amino acid sequence: CASSFEAGGGEQFF. The rearrangement links TRBV9 to TRBJ2-1; 8 bases agree with TRBD2. Germline V gene lookup returns CDR1 SGDLS and CDR2 YYNGEE. CDR3 length equals 14 residues. The J segment lost 9 bases and the V segment lost 4 bases, leaving 9 bases of the junction unmatched.

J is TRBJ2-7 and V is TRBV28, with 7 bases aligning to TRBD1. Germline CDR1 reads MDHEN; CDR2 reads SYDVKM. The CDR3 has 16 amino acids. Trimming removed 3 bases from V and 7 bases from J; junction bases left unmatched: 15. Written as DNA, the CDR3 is TGTGCCAGCAGTTTTACAGGGGCCGGTTCCCACCGGGAGCAGTACTTC. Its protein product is CASSFTGAGSHREQYF. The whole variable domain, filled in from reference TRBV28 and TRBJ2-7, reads DVKVTQSSRYLVKRTGEKVFLECVQDMDHENMFWYRQDPGLGLRLIYFSYDVKMKEKGDIPEGYSVSREKKERFSLILESASTNQTSMYLCASSFTGAGSHREQYFGPGTRLTVT.

The CDR3 region is CASQVRGSTDTQYF. CDR3 DNA sequence: TGCGCCAGCCAAGTACGGGGGAGCACAGATACGCAGTATTTT. V and J are TRBV5-1 and TRBJ2-3; maybe TRBD2 (6 bases). CDR3 length: 14 residues. Germline CDR1 reads SGHRS; CDR2 reads YFSETQ. V was pared by 7 bases and J by 0 bases, with 12 bases between.

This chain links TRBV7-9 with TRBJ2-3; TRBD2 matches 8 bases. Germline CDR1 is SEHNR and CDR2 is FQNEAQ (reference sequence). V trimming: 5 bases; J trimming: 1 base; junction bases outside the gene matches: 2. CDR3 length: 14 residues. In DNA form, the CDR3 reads TGTGCCAGCAGCCCGACTAGCGGCACAGATACGCAGTATTTT. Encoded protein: CASSPTSGTDTQYF.

The CDR3 reads CASRSTGGGNTIYF. The CDR3, as DNA: TGTGCCAGTAGGTCTACAGGAGGGGGAAACACCATATATTTT. The chain joins TRBV19 to TRBJ1-3; D is possibly TRBD1 (5 bases). The CDR3 is 14 amino acids. Germline values: CDR1 LNHDA, CDR2 SQIVND (reference sequence). V was pared by 6 bases and J by 4 bases, with 13 bases between. Combining the CDR3 with reference TRBV19 and TRBJ1-3 gives the whole variable domain DGGITQSPKYLFRKEGQNVTLSCEQNLNHDAMYWYRQDPGQGLRLIYYSQIVNDFQKGDIAEGYSVSREKKESFPLTVTSAQKNPTAFYLCASRSTGGGNTIYFGEGSWLTVV.

The DNA of the CDR3 is TGCAGTGCTAGAGATTATTCTGAAGCTTTCTTT. This sequence encodes CSARDYSEAFF. This chain connects TRBV20-1 to TRBJ1-1; D is unresolved. The V end lost 0 bases, the J end lost 6 bases, and 5 bases lay between the germline ends. CDR3 length equals 11 residues. The germline gives CDR1 DFQATT, CDR2 SNEGSKA (reference sequence).

CDR3 coding DNA: TGTGCCAGCAGCAGGACTAGTGGGGTAGTGGGACTCGAGCAGTACTTC. This sequence encodes CASSRTSGVVGLEQYF. The chain links TRBV3-1 (or the pseudogene TRBV3-2) to TRBJ2-7; 7 bases agree with TRBD2. The germline gives CDR1 LGHDT, CDR2 YNNKEL (reference sequence). The CDR3 sequence is 16 residues long. V lost 5 bases to trimming and J lost 6 bases; unmatched junction nucleotides: 16.

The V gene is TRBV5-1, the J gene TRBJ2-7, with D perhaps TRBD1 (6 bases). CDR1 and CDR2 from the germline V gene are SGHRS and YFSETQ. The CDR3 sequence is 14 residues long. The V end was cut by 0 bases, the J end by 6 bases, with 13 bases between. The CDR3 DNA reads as TGCGCCAGCAGCTTGGGACAGGAAGGCGGCGAGCAGTACTTC. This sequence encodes CASSLGQEGGEQYF.

The CDR3 is CASSFNSLGTDTQYF. Here the CDR3 DNA reads TGTGCCAGCAGCTTTAATTCTCTTGGCACAGATACGCAGTATTTT. The V gene is TRBV7-2, the J gene TRBJ2-3; D is uncertain. This CDR3 contains 15 residues. In germline, CDR1 is SGHTA, CDR2 FQGNSA. Trimming took off 3 bases at V and 1 base at J, with 11 bases between the two ends.

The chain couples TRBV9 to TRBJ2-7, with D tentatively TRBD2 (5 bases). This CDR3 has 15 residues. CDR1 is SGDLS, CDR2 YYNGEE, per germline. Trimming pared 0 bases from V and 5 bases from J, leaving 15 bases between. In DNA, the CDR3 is TGTGCCAGCAGCGTAGCTACGGGGTGGTCGGACGAGCAGTACTTC. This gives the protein CASSVATGWSDEQYF.

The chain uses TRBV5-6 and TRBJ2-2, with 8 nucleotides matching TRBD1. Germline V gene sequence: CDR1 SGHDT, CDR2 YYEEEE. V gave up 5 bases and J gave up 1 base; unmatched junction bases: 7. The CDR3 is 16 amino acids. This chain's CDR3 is CASSSPGTGNTGELFF. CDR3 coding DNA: TGTGCCAGCAGTTCCCCCGGGACAGGGAACACCGGGGAGCTGTTTTTT.

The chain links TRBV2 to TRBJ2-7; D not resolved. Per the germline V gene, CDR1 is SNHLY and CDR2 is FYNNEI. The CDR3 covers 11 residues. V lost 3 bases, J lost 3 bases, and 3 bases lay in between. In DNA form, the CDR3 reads TGTGCCAGCAGTGACAGCTACGAGCAGTACTTC. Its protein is CASSDSYEQYF.

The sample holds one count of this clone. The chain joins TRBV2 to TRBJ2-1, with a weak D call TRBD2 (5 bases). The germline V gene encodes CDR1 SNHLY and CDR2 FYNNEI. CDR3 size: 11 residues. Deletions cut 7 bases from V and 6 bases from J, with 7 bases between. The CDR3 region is CASKRSNEQFF. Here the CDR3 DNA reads TGTGCCAGCAAGCGGAGCAATGAGCAGTTCTTC.

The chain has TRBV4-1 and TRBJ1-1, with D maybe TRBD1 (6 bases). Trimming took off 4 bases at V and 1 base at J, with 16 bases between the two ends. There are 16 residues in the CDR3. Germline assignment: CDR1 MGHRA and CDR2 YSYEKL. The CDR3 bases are TGCGCCAGCAGCCCCGGGACACGACGCCGGAACACTGAAGCTTTCTTT. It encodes CASSPGTRRRNTEAFF.

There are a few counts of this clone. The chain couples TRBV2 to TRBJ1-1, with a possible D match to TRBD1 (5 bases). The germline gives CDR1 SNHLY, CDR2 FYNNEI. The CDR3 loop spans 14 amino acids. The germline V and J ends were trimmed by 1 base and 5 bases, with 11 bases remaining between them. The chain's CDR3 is CASSEEGRLTEAFF. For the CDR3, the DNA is TGTGCCAGCAGTGAAGAGGGGAGGTTGACTGAAGCTTTCTTT.

The CDR3 DNA is TGTGCCAGCAGCGTCGACAGCAACTACGAGCAGTACTTC. Amino acid sequence: CASSVDSNYEQYF. The chain recombines TRBV7-9 with TRBJ2-7; the D gene is possibly TRBD1 (5 bases). The germline CDR1 and CDR2 sequences are SEHNR and FQNEAQ (reference sequence). The CDR3 extends over 13 amino acids. V lost 5 bases, J lost 3 bases, and 11 bases lay in between.

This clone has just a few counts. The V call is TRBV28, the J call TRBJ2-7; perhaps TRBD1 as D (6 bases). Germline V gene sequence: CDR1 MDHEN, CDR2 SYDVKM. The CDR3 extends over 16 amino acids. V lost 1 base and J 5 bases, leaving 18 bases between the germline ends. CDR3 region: CASSLLWQGNMDEQYF. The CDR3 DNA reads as TGTGCCAGCAGTTTATTATGGCAGGGGAATATGGACGAGCAGTACTTC.

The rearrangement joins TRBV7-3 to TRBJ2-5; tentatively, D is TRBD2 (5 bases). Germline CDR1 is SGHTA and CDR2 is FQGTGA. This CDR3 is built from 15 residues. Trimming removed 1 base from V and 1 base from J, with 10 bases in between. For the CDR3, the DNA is TGTGCCAGCAGCTTAAATTCCGGGATCCAAGAGACCCAGTACTTC. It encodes CASSLNSGIQETQYF.

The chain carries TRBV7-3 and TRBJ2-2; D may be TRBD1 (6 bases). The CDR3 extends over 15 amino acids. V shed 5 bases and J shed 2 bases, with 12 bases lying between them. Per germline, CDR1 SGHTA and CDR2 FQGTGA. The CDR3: CASSGTGHNTGELFF. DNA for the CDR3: TGTGCCAGCAGCGGAACGGGACACAACACCGGGGAGCTGTTTTTT.

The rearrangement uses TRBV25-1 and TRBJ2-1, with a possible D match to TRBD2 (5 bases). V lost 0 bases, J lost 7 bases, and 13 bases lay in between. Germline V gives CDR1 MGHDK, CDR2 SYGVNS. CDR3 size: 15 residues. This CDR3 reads CASSEYEGSLNEQFF. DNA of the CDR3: TGTGCCAGCAGTGAATACGAGGGAAGCCTTAATGAGCAGTTCTTC.

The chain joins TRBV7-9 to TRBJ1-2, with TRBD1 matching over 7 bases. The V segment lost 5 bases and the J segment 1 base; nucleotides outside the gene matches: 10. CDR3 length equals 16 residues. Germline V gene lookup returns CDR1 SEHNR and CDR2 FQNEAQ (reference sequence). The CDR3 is CASSALTGKNNYGYTF. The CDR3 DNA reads TGTGCCAGCAGCGCCCTGACAGGGAAAAATAACTATGGCTACACCTTC.

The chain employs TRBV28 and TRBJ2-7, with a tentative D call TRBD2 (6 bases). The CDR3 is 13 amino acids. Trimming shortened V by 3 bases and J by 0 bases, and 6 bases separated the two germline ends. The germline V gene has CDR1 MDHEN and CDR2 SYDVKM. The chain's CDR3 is CASSFGSSYEQYF. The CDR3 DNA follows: TGTGCCAGCAGTTTCGGGAGCTCCTACGAGCAGTACTTC.

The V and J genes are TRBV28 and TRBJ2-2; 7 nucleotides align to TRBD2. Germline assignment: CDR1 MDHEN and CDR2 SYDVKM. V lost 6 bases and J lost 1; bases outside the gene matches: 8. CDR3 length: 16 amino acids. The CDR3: CASSLTSAMNTGELFF. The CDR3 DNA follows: TGTGCCAGCAGCCTTACTAGCGCTATGAACACCGGGGAGCTGTTTTTT. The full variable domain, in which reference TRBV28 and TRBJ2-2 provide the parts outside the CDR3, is DVKVTQSSRYLVKRTGEKVFLECVQDMDHENMFWYRQDPGLGLRLIYFSYDVKMKEKGDIPEGYSVSREKKERFSLILESASTNQTSMYLCASSLTSAMNTGELFFGEGSRLTVL.

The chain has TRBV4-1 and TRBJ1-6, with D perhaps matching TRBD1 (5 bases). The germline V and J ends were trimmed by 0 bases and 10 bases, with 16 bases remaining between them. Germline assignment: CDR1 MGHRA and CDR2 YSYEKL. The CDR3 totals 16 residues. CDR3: CASSQDQGALRSPLHF. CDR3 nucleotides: TGCGCCAGCAGCCAAGATCAAGGGGCTCTTCGGTCACCCCTCCACTTT.

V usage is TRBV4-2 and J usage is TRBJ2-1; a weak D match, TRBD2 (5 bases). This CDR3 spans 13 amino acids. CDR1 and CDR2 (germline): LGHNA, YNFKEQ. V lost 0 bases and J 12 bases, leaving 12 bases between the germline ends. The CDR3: CASSQDEARAQFF. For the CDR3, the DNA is TGTGCCAGCAGCCAAGATGAGGCGAGGGCGCAGTTCTTC.

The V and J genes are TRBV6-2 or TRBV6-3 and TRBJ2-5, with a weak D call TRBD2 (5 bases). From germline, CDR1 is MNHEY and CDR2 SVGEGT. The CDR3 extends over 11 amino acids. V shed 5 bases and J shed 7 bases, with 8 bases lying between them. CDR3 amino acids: CASSPAGTQYF. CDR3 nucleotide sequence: TGTGCCAGCAGTCCGGCGGGGACCCAGTACTTC.

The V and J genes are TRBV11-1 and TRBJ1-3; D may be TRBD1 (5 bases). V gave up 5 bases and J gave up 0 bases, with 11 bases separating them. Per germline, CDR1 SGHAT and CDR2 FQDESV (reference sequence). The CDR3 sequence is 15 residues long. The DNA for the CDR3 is TGTGCCAGCAGCACAGGACACCTCTCTGGAAACACCATATATTTT. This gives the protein CASSTGHLSGNTIYF. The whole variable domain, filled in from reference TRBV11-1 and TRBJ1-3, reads EAEVAQSPRYKITEKSQAVAFWCDPISGHATLYWYRQILGQGPELLVQFQDESVVDDSQLPKDRFSAERLKGVDSTLKIQPAELGDSAMYLCASSTGHLSGNTIYFGEGSWLTVV.

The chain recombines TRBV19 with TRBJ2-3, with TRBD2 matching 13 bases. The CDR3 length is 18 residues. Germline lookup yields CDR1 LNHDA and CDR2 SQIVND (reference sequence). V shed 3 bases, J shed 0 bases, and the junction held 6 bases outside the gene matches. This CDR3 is CASSIERTSGGSTDTQYF. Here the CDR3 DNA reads TGTGCCAGTAGTATTGAGCGGACTAGCGGGGGTAGCACAGATACGCAGTATTTT.